A selection of T cell receptor beta chains follows, all from one sample in a study of T cell responses to AZD1222 COVID-19 vaccine. Libraries were prepared by immunoSEQ multiplex PCR; TCRdb keeps only in-frame clonotypes and omits some of them. This sample has 90,000 to 110,000 clones, with nearly 90% found just once. Sequences were derived from peripheral blood, sampled on day 0 of AZD1222 vaccination. The receptor set was obtained from an adult in good health. Both conserved end residues are part of each CDR3. Each record gives: J gene, D gene, clone size, V gene, CDR3 protein, CDR3 DNA. D genes are given only for firm matches. Size tells how often a clone was seen (once, few, many) or the class of an expanded clone, and some rows leave it out.

J: TRBJ1-5
D: -
size: -
V: TRBV2
CDR3: CASSEESNQPQHF
DNA: TGTGCCAGCAGTGAAGAAAGCAATCAGCCCCAGCATTTT

J: TRBJ1-2
D: -
size: -
V: TRBV19
CDR3: CASSISGPYGYTF
DNA: TGTGCCAGTAGTATTTCAGGGCCCTATGGCTACACCTTC

J: TRBJ1-2
D: -
size: -
V: TRBV5-1
CDR3: CASSLAEGNYGYTF
DNA: TGCGCCAGCAGCTTGGCCGAGGGGAACTATGGCTACACCTTC

J: TRBJ1-5
D: -
size: once
V: TRBV5-8
CDR3: CASRVGQPQHF
DNA: TGTGCCAGCAGGGTTGGTCAGCCCCAGCATTTT

J: TRBJ1-1
D: TRBD1
size: -
V: TRBV19
CDR3: CASSLWTGGTLMGTEAFF
DNA: TGTGCCAGTAGTTTGTGGACAGGGGGGACTTTGATGGGCACTGAAGCTTTCTTT

J: TRBJ1-2
D: -
size: -
V: TRBV4-1
CDR3: CASSQDKWAGVGYGYTF
DNA: TGCGCCAGCAGCCAAGATAAGTGGGCAGGGGTTGGGTATGGCTACACCTTC

J: TRBJ2-5
D: -
size: -
V: TRBV10-3
CDR3: CATGLVVQETQYF
DNA: TGTGCCACCGGGCTAGTTGTACAAGAGACCCAGTACTTC

J: TRBJ1-5
D: -
size: -
V: TRBV19
CDR3: CASSRGGINNQPQHF
DNA: TGTGCCAGTAGTCGTGGGGGGATAAACAATCAGCCCCAGCATTTT

J: TRBJ2-3
D: -
size: -
V: TRBV7-9
CDR3: CASSLASPGSYTDTQYF
DNA: TGTGCCAGCAGCTTAGCCAGTCCGGGATCATACACAGATACGCAGTATTTT

J: TRBJ1-4
D: TRBD1
size: -
V: TRBV5-1
CDR3: CASSLSSDRGDEKLFF
DNA: TGCGCCAGCAGCTTGTCTTCTGACAGGGGGGATGAAAAACTGTTTTTT

J: TRBJ2-3
D: TRBD2
size: -
V: TRBV7-2
CDR3: CASSLRPGGTQYF
DNA: TGTGCCAGCAGCTTGCGGCCGGGGGGTACGCAGTATTTT

J: TRBJ1-5
D: TRBD1
size: -
V: TRBV30
CDR3: CAWSRTTGTGSIQPQHF
DNA: TGTGCCTGGAGTCGGACCACCGGGACAGGGTCAATTCAGCCCCAGCATTTT

J: TRBJ1-4
D: TRBD1
size: -
V: TRBV5-4
CDR3: CASSSQGGNEKLFF
DNA: TGTGCCAGCAGCTCCCAGGGGGGTAATGAAAAACTGTTTTTT

J: TRBJ1-2
D: -
size: -
V: TRBV5-1
CDR3: CASSLEIRRANYGYTF
DNA: TGCGCCAGCAGCTTGGAGATCAGGAGGGCTAACTATGGCTACACCTTC

J: TRBJ2-7
D: -
size: -
V: TRBV2
CDR3: CASSPIGSAYEQYF
DNA: TGTGCCAGCAGTCCCATCGGCTCCGCCTACGAGCAGTACTTC

J: TRBJ1-1
D: TRBD1
size: -
V: TRBV5-1
CDR3: CASSQGTAIMNTEAFF
DNA: TGCGCCAGCAGCCAAGGGACAGCAATAATGAACACTGAAGCTTTCTTT

J: TRBJ2-1
D: -
size: few
V: TRBV7-3
CDR3: CASSLVGGDYNEQFF
DNA: TGTGCCAGCAGCTTAGTCGGCGGGGACTACAATGAGCAGTTCTTC

J: TRBJ1-5
D: -
size: -
V: TRBV9
CDR3: CASSPGRGQPQHF
DNA: TGTGCCAGCAGCCCCGGACGGGGTCAGCCCCAGCATTTT

J: TRBJ1-1
D: TRBD1
size: -
V: TRBV19
CDR3: CASRPTGAIPEAFF
DNA: TGTGCCAGTAGACCGACAGGGGCCATCCCTGAAGCTTTCTTT

J: TRBJ1-3
D: -
size: few
V: TRBV5-1
CDR3: CASSLVGVSGNTIYF
DNA: TGCGCCAGCAGCTTGGTAGGGGTTTCTGGAAACACCATATATTTT

J: TRBJ2-1
D: -
size: -
V: TRBV20-1
CDR3: CSASPSGGVGQFF
DNA: TGCAGTGCTAGTCCCTCGGGCGGGGTCGGGCAGTTCTTC

J: TRBJ1-1
D: -
size: -
V: TRBV2
CDR3: CASRVQGYTEAFF
DNA: TGTGCCAGCAGGGTACAGGGATACACTGAAGCTTTCTTT

J: TRBJ2-7
D: -
size: -
V: TRBV30
CDR3: CAWTEGTYEQYF
DNA: TGTGCCTGGACCGAGGGGACCTACGAGCAGTACTTC

J: TRBJ1-5
D: -
size: -
V: TRBV7-2
CDR3: CASSDFPNQPQHF
DNA: TGTGCCAGCAGCGATTTTCCCAATCAGCCCCAGCATTTT

J: TRBJ2-5
D: TRBD2
size: -
V: TRBV7-8
CDR3: CASSPGLAGGLRQETQYF
DNA: TGTGCCAGCAGCCCGGGACTAGCGGGGGGGCTTCGGCAAGAGACCCAGTACTTC

J: TRBJ2-2
D: -
size: -
V: TRBV11-3
CDR3: CASSSTVNTGELFF
DNA: TGTGCCAGCAGCTCCACAGTTAACACCGGGGAGCTGTTTTTT

J: TRBJ2-1
D: TRBD2
size: once
V: TRBV2
CDR3: CASRPSGKDEQFF
DNA: TGTGCCAGCAGGCCTAGCGGGAAGGATGAGCAGTTCTTC

J: TRBJ1-1
D: -
size: -
V: TRBV29-1
CDR3: CSVEDANRARRAFF
DNA: TGCAGCGTTGAAGATGCTAACAGGGCCCGGCGAGCTTTCTTT

J: TRBJ2-5
D: TRBD1
size: -
V: TRBV6-1
CDR3: CASSELRGRTQYF
DNA: TGTGCCAGCAGTGAACTTAGGGGGCGGACCCAGTACTTC

J: TRBJ1-4
D: -
size: -
V: TRBV9
CDR3: CASSVGVGLGEKLFF
DNA: TGTGCCAGCAGCGTAGGAGTGGGATTGGGTGAAAAACTGTTTTTT

J: TRBJ1-6
D: -
size: once
V: TRBV7-2
CDR3: CASSLAQGTNSPLHF
DNA: TGTGCCAGCAGCTTAGCGCAGGGGACAAATTCACCCCTCCACTTT

J: TRBJ2-5
D: TRBD2
size: -
V: TRBV6-2/TRBV6-3
CDR3: CASSFPSGGAETQYF
DNA: TGTGCCAGCAGTTTTCCTAGCGGGGGGGCAGAGACCCAGTACTTC